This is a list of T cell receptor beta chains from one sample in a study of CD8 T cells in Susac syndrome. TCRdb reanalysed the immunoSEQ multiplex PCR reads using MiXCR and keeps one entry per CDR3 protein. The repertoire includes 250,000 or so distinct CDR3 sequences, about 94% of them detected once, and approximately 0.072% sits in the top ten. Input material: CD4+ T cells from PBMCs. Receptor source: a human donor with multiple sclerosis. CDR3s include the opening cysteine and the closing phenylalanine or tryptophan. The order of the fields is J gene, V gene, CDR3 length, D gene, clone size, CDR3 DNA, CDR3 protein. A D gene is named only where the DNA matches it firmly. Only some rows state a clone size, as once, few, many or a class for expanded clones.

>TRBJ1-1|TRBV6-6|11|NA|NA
TGTGCCAGCGGCACGAGGACTGAAGCTTTCTTT
CASGTRTEAFF
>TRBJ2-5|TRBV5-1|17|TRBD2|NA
TGCGCCAGCAGCCCCTCCGGGACTAGCGGGAGAGGGAAGACCCAGTACTTC
CASSPSGTSGRGKTQYF
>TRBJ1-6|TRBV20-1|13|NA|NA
TGCAGTGCTAGCCGGGAGGGGGGGTCACCCCTCCACTTT
CSASREGGSPLHF
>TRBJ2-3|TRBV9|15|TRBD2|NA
TGTGCCAGCAGCGTGGCTAGCGGGAGAGCAGATACGCAGTATTTT
CASSVASGRADTQYF
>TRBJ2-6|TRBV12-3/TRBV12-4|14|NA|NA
TGTGCCAGCAGTCGAGCAGGGTTCTCCAACGTCCTGACTTTC
CASSRAGFSNVLTF
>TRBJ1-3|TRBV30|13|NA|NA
TGTGCCTGGAGACCGCAGGGACGAAACACCATATATTTT
CAWRPQGRNTIYF
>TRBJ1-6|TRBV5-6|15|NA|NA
TGTGCCAGCAGCTTGTCGGAGGGGGATAATTCCCCCCTCCACTTT
CASSLSEGDNSPLHF
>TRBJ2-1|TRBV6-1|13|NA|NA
TGTGCCAGCGGGATGACAGCCTACAATGAGCAGTTCTTC
CASGMTAYNEQFF
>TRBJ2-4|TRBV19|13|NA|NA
TGTGCCAGTAGTACCGACAGGCAGGACATTCAGTACTTC
CASSTDRQDIQYF
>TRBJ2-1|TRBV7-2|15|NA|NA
TGTGCCAGCAGCTCACAGCGCGACCACCTGAATGAGCAGTTCTTC
CASSSQRDHLNEQFF
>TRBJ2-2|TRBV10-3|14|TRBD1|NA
TGTGCCTCCCAGGGACAGGGTAGGACCGGGGAGCTGTTTTTT
CASQGQGRTGELFF
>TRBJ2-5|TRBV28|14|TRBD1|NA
TGTGCCAGCTCGGGGACAGCCCCTACCCGAGCCCAGTACTTC
CASSGTAPTRAQYF
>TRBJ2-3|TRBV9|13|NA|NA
TGTGCCAGCAGCGTAGCCCTGAGAGATACGCAGTATTTT
CASSVALRDTQYF
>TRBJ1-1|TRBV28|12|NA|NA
TGTGCCAGCGGGGGGGTAAGGGCTGAAGCTTTCTTT
CASGGVRAEAFF
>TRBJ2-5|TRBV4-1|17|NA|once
TGCGCCAGCAGCCAAGATCTCGGGGGGCCCCGGAAAGAGACCCAGTACTTC
CASSQDLGGPRKETQYF
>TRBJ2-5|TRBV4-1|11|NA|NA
TGCGCCAGCAGCCAAGCGAGGGCCCAGTACTTC
CASSQARAQYF
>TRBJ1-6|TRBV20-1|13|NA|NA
TGCAGTGCCCCCCTTGTAGGAAATTCACCCCTCCACTTT
CSAPLVGNSPLHF
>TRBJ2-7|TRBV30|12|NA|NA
TGTGCCTGGAGTGTTAGTGTCGGCGAGCAGTACTTC
CAWSVSVGEQYF
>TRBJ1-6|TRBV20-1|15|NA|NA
TGCAGTGCGCCCGGGACACTAACCCATAATTCACCCCTCCACTTT
CSAPGTLTHNSPLHF
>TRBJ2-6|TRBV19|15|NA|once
TGTGCCAGTAGTCAGGCCGTCCCTGGGGCCAACGTCCTGACTTTC
CASSQAVPGANVLTF
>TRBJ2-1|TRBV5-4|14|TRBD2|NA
TGTGCCAGCAGCCGGGCAGCGGGGTTCGATGAGCAGTTCTTC
CASSRAAGFDEQFF
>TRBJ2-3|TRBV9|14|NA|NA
TGTGCCAGCCAGGGGCCCGTAAGCACAGATACGCAGTATTTT
CASQGPVSTDTQYF
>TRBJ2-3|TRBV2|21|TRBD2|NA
TGTGCCAGCAGTGACCTAAAACACGGGACTAGCGGGAGACCTACCACAGATACGCAGTATTTT
CASSDLKHGTSGRPTTDTQYF
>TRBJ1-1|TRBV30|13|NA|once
TGTGCCTGGAGTGGAGGACCGCGCTTAGAAGCTTTCTTT
CAWSGGPRLEAFF
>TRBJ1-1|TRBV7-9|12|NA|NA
TGTGCCAGCAGCTTAGGGTGGCAGGGGGCTTTCTTT
CASSLGWQGAFF
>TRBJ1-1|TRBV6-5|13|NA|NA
TGTGCCAGCAGTTACAGTCAGAACACTGAAGCTTTCTTT
CASSYSQNTEAFF